One sample yielded the 3 T cell receptor beta chains listed below, sequenced in a study of early T cells in non-severe SARS-CoV-2 infection. TCRdb reprocessed the 5' RACE reads via MiXCR and lists one record per CDR3 protein. The table includes over 45,000 distinct CDR3 sequences, less than 15% detected once. Sequencing used whole blood, obtained at baseline. The source of these receptors is an adult who was a healthcare worker with PCR-confirmed SARS-CoV-2 infection or an uninfected control (not recorded which).

The rearrangement uses TRBV6-5 and TRBJ2-2, with D uncertain. Trimming took 5 bases from V and 2 from J, leaving 18 bases between them. CDR3 size: 17 residues. Germline V gene data show CDR1 as MNHEY and CDR2 as SVGAGI. The CDR3 is CASSANFWVLNTGELFF. The CDR3 coding sequence is TGTGCCAGCAGTGCCAATTTCTGGGTCCTTAACACCGGGGAGCTGTTTTTT.

This clonotype was counted many times. The chain recombines TRBV20-1 with TRBJ2-1; no firm D call. With 1 base removed from V and 7 bases from J, the gap between germline ends came to 14 bases. The germline V gene has CDR1 DFQATT and CDR2 SNEGSKA (reference sequence). The CDR3 loop spans 14 amino acids. CDR3 DNA: TGCAGTGCTAGAGGGGCCATACAAGGTAATGAGCAGTTCTTC. Translated, it gives CSARGAIQGNEQFF.

This clonotype occurred a few times. The rearrangement joins TRBV4-1 to TRBJ2-7, with D perhaps matching TRBD2 (5 bases). The CDR3 spans 13 residues. Germline values: CDR1 MGHRA, CDR2 YSYEKL. The germline V and J ends were trimmed by 0 bases and 8 bases, with 11 bases remaining between them. CDR3 nucleotide sequence: TGCGCCAGCAGCCAAGAATTCGGGATGAAGCAGTACTTC. Its translation: CASSQEFGMKQYF.